Shown below are 20 T cell receptor beta chains from a single sample sequenced in a study of Ad26.COV2.S vaccination and SARS-CoV-2 variants. Treatment of the sample: around 19 received Ad26.COV2.S at low or high dose, single or two shots; 5 received placebo; per-sample allocation not given. Day 63 following the first vaccine or placebo injection was when the samples were taken. Clones were read by immunoSEQ multiplex PCR, and TCRdb kept only the in-frame ones, dropping some. The sample yields a few hundred thousand clones, about four fifths seen once. The material was peripheral blood, obtained in a trial of Ad26.COV2.S vaccine versus placebo. The receptors were gathered from a person between 18 and 59 years old who received the Ad26.COV2.S COVID-19 vaccine or a placebo.

The chain carries TRBV6-2 or TRBV6-3 and TRBJ2-7; possibly TRBD1 for D (6 bases). Germline V gives CDR1 MNHEY, CDR2 SVGEGT. V gave up 5 bases and J gave up 0 bases, with 11 bases separating them. The length of the CDR3 is 14 residues. The CDR3 DNA reads TGTGCCAGCAGTACCGGGACACCCTCCTACGAGCAGTACTTC. Its translation is CASSTGTPSYEQYF.

J is TRBJ1-1 and V is TRBV27; 9 bases fit TRBD1. Germline V gene sequence: CDR1 MNHEY, CDR2 SMNVEV (reference sequence). The length of the CDR3 is 15 residues. V shed 4 bases, J shed 5 bases, and the junction held 8 bases outside the gene matches. In DNA form, the CDR3 reads TGTGCCAGCAGTTGGGAACAGGGGGCGCTGACTGAAGCTTTCTTT. Protein sequence: CASSWEQGALTEAFF.

The rearrangement uses TRBV11-2 and TRBJ1-1; D is unclear. Germline V gene sequence: CDR1 SGHAT, CDR2 FQNNGV. This CDR3 is 14 amino acids long. V was shortened by 3 bases and J by 8 bases, with 16 bases between the two germline ends. The CDR3 DNA reads as TGTGCCAGCAGCTTCCACCCTGGAGGAGGCGAAGCTTTCTTT. This encodes CASSFHPGGGEAFF.

The chain combines TRBV16 with TRBJ2-7; maybe TRBD1 (5 bases). Germline V gene sequence: CDR1 KGHSY, CDR2 FQNENV. Trimming left V 5 bases short and J 3 bases short, with 17 bases between. The CDR3 spans 15 residues. DNA of the CDR3: TGTGCCAGCAGCACACATCTCCAGGGCGTCTACGAGCAGTACTTC. Its translation: CASSTHLQGVYEQYF.

V and J are TRBV2 and TRBJ2-7, with D possibly called TRBD1 or TRBD2 (5 bases each). The CDR3 is 11 amino acids. Germline V gene lookup returns CDR1 SNHLY and CDR2 FYNNEI. V was trimmed by 6 bases and J by 3 bases, leaving 6 bases between them. The CDR3 DNA reads TGTGCCAGCAGGGGACGCTACGAGCAGTACTTC. The encoded protein is CASRGRYEQYF.

This rearrangement joins TRBV7-2 to TRBJ2-5; 13 bases fit TRBD2. The CDR3 has 16 residues. Trimming removed 2 bases from V and 7 bases from J; junction bases left unmatched: 7. CDR1 SGHTA and CDR2 FQGNSA come from the germline V gene. As DNA, the CDR3 is TGTGCCAGCAGCTTATCTACTAGCGGGGGGGTTGGGACCCAGTACTTC. Protein sequence: CASSLSTSGGVGTQYF. Combining the CDR3 with reference TRBV7-2 and TRBJ2-5 gives the whole variable domain GAGVSQSPSNKVTEKGKDVELRCDPISGHTALYWYRQSLGQGLEFLIYFQGNSAPDKSGLPSDRFSAERTGGSVSTLTIQRTQQEDSAVYLCASSLSTSGGVGTQYFGPGTRLLVL.

The chain joins TRBV5-4 to TRBJ2-5; D gene ambiguous. CDR1 and CDR2 (germline): SGHNT, YYREEE (reference sequence). V was cut by 0 bases and J by 5 bases, with 17 bases left in between. The CDR3 contains 16 residues. The chain's CDR3 is CASSLAPDRLGETQYF. The CDR3 DNA reads as TGTGCCAGCAGCTTGGCGCCAGACCGTCTGGGCGAGACCCAGTACTTC. Filled out from reference TRBV5-4 and TRBJ2-5, the complete variable domain reads ETGVTQSPTHLIKTRGQQVTLRCSSQSGHNTVSWYQQALGQGPQFIFQYYREEENGRGNFPPRFSGLQFPNYSSELNVNALELDDSALYLCASSLAPDRLGETQYFGPGTRLLVL.

J is TRBJ2-3 and V is TRBV5-4; D might be TRBD2 (7 bases). Germline loops: CDR1 SGHNT, CDR2 YYREEE (reference sequence). The CDR3 sequence is 16 residues long. Trimming took off 4 bases at V and 4 bases at J, with 19 bases between the two ends. The CDR3 DNA follows: TGTGCCAGCAGCCTCCGAGGGGGGGCGCGCCCAGATACGCAGTATTTT. Translating gives CASSLRGGARPDTQYF.

This clone was observed a handful of times. The chain links TRBV5-1 to TRBJ2-3, with 7 bases matching TRBD1. The CDR3 is 12 residues long. Germline CDR1 SGHRS, CDR2 YFSETQ. The ends lost 3 bases at V and 5 bases at J; junction bases unmatched: 0. CDR3 sequence: CASSWDRDTQYF. The CDR3, as DNA: TGCGCCAGCAGCTGGGACAGAGATACGCAGTATTTT.

The rearrangement uses TRBV29-1 and TRBJ2-2, with TRBD2 matching 7 bases. Germline V gene lookup returns CDR1 SQVTM and CDR2 ANQGSEA. This CDR3 spans 14 amino acids. V was clipped by 5 bases and J by 3 bases; unmatched bases: 6. CDR3 protein: CSVRGVVDTGELFF. The CDR3 nucleotides are TGCAGCGTTCGGGGGGTGGTGGACACCGGGGAGCTGTTTTTT.

The J gene is TRBJ2-7, the V gene TRBV11-2; D remains unclear. The CDR3 consists of 12 residues. Per the germline V gene, CDR1 is SGHAT and CDR2 is FQNNGV. V dropped 5 bases and J dropped 3 bases, with 8 bases sitting between them. The CDR3 reads CASSPGDYEQYF. CDR3 nucleotide sequence: TGTGCCAGCAGCCCAGGTGACTACGAGCAGTACTTC.

The chain links TRBV5-5 to TRBJ1-3; D unresolved. V lost 0 bases, J lost 3 bases, and 7 bases lay in between. There are 14 residues in the CDR3. Germline V gene data show CDR1 as SGHKS and CDR2 as YYEKEE (reference sequence). In nucleotides, the CDR3 is TGTGCCAGCAGCTTGGAGCCGGATGGAAACACCATATATTTT. Its protein is CASSLEPDGNTIYF.

CDR3 in amino acids: CASKGRGGDNEQFF. The CDR3 coding sequence is TGTGCCAGCAAGGGGCGGGGGGGTGACAATGAGCAGTTCTTC. This chain uses TRBV27 with TRBJ2-1, with TRBD2 identical over 9 bases. After removal of 7 bases from V and 5 bases from J, the junction contained 6 bases not matched to a gene. The CDR3 covers 14 residues. Germline V lookup: CDR1 MNHEY, CDR2 SMNVEV (reference sequence).

The rearrangement joins TRBV7-9 to TRBJ2-2; 14 bases map to TRBD2. Germline values: CDR1 SEHNR, CDR2 FQNEAQ (reference sequence). CDR3 length: 19 residues. With 6 bases clipped from V and 5 bases from J, the junction kept 14 bases outside the gene matches. The CDR3 DNA reads as TGTGCCAGCAGTTTACGCCGAGGGACTAGCGGGAGAGGAACCGGGGAGCTGTTTTTT. Translated, it gives CASSLRRGTSGRGTGELFF.

J is TRBJ2-7 and V is TRBV10-3; D call uncertain. The CDR3 has 14 residues. Germline V gene sequence: CDR1 ENHRY, CDR2 SYGVKD. V lost 2 bases and J 2 bases, leaving 10 bases between the germline ends. The chain's CDR3 is CAISEGDITYEQYF. The CDR3, as DNA: TGTGCCATCAGTGAGGGGGATATCACCTACGAGCAGTACTTC.

The chain is built from TRBV19 and TRBJ2-3, with TRBD1 matching over 8 bases. V shed 11 bases and J 2 bases; nucleotides not matched to a gene: 9. The CDR3 spans 14 residues. Germline V CDR1 and CDR2: LNHDA, SQIVND (reference sequence). CDR3 sequence: CASNLQGDTDTQYF. The CDR3 bases are TGTGCCTCCAACCTACAGGGGGACACAGATACGCAGTATTTT. Full variable domain (outside the CDR3, taken from reference TRBV19 and TRBJ2-3): DGGITQSPKYLFRKEGQNVTLSCEQNLNHDAMYWYRQDPGQGLRLIYYSQIVNDFQKGDIAEGYSVSREKKESFPLTVTSAQKNPTAFYLCASNLQGDTDTQYFGPGTRLTVL.

The chain links TRBV6-5 to TRBJ1-1, with D perhaps matching TRBD1 (5 bases). The germline V gene encodes CDR1 MNHEY and CDR2 SVGAGI. The ends were cut back, 6 bases at V and 3 bases at J, with 17 bases in the middle. This CDR3 is built from 15 residues. The DNA of the CDR3 is TGTGCCAGCAGCTACAGGTGGAGGACGGACACTGAAGCTTTCTTT. This sequence encodes CASSYRWRTDTEAFF.

The chain employs TRBV27 and TRBJ1-4, with TRBD1 as a possible D gene (5 bases). Germline lookup yields CDR1 MNHEY and CDR2 SMNVEV (reference sequence). Trimming shortened V by 8 bases and J by 3 bases, and 13 bases separated the two germline ends. This CDR3 comprises 14 residues. In DNA, the CDR3 is TGTGCCAGCGGTCCAGGGAGAGCTAATGAAAAACTGTTTTTT. Protein product: CASGPGRANEKLFF.

The chain has TRBV9 and TRBJ2-1; 15 nucleotides match TRBD2. CDR3 size: 15 residues. Losses at the gene ends were 0 bases for V and 10 bases for J; bases not matched to a gene: 2. In germline, CDR1 is SGDLS, CDR2 YYNGEE. CDR3 DNA sequence: TGTGCCAGCAGCGTAGGGACTAGCGGGAGGGGCGAGCAGTTCTTC. Residues: CASSVGTSGRGEQFF.

This clone was recorded only once. The gene calls are TRBV6-5 and TRBJ2-7; D possibly corresponds to TRBD2 (6 bases). Germline CDR1 and CDR2: MNHEY and SVGAGI. The CDR3 covers 15 residues. Trimming cost V 4 bases and J 2 bases, with 15 bases left between them. This chain's CDR3 is CASSFRPGDAYEQYF. Here the CDR3 DNA reads TGTGCCAGCAGTTTTCGGCCGGGAGATGCCTACGAGCAGTACTTC.